The T cell receptor beta chain described here comes from a study of cytomegalovirus exposure and HLA in healthy donors. The study, taken as a whole, reports: Cytomegalovirus-associated TCR beta chains were listed, numbering roughly 150.

The study drew the donors from its approximately 120-subject validation cohort, separate from the roughly 700-subject first cohort. The CDR3 extends over 15 amino acids. Germline values: CDR1 LNHDA, CDR2 SQIVND (reference sequence). Trimming at V came to 5 bases and at J to 0 bases, leaving 4 bases not matched to a gene. This clone came up a few times. The target antigen is unknown. Only in-frame clones appear in the TCRdb table, and some are missing; sequencing was by immunoSEQ multiplex PCR. In the table there are 260,000 or so clones, roughly 88% of which are singletons. The chain employs TRBV19 and TRBJ2-3; TRBD2 matches at 8 bases. The sequence was collected from a woman between 18 and 29 years old in good health and CMV-seronegative. Sample: PBMCs. The CDR3 spells CASSLSGTSTDTQYF. DNA for the CDR3: TGTGCCAGTAGTCTTAGCGGGACTAGCACAGATACGCAGTATTTT.